This TCR beta chain emerged from a study of neurological immune-mediated disorders. Study-level background: Multiple sclerosis patients numbered around 35, of whom about 30 were relapsing-remitting and 3 secondary progressive. Study-wide results and limits: According to phylogenetic grouping, one related-CDR3 cluster, a possible signature, contained the repertoires of 18 of 34 multiple sclerosis patients.

Time point noted: longitudinal time-point 3. The unsorted libraries had their origin in 2 million PBMCs stored at -80 C. This clonotype was detected many times. Its antigen is as yet unknown. From germline, CDR1 is LGHDT and CDR2 YNNKEL (reference sequence). V lost 0 bases and J lost 13; bases outside the gene matches: 6. The CDR3 loop spans 13 amino acids. Synthesis of cDNA was accomplished via 5'RACE employing 10-nucleotide random UMIs. MiXCR, applied by TCRdb to the 5' RACE reads, yields one record per CDR3 protein. The sample lists 84,000 or so distinct CDR3 sequences, 4.3% occurring once. J is TRBJ2-5 and V is TRBV3-1; 9 nucleotides align to TRBD2. This TCR was recovered from a woman aged 60-75 years with multiple sclerosis. Material: PBMCs. The CDR3 region is CASSQDTRGGRYF. The DNA for the CDR3 is TGTGCCAGCAGCCAAGATACGCGGGGGGGCCGGTACTTC.